This T cell receptor beta chain came from a study of cytomegalovirus exposure and HLA in healthy donors. A multiplex PCR was run with 60 Vbeta primers and 13 Jbeta primers. The method was immunoSEQ multiplex PCR; TCRdb's version includes in-frame clones alone and lacks a portion of them. Among roughly 110,000 clones listed, around 77% were seen once. With V trimmed by 4 bases and J by 3 bases, 7 bases remained unmatched. CDR1 and CDR2 from the germline V gene are LGHNA and YNFKEQ. The CDR3 is 16 amino acids. This clone was counted only a few times. V usage is TRBV4-2 and J usage is TRBJ1-3; 9 nucleotides agree with TRBD1. Sequencing was done on a sample of PBMCs. This receptor was identified in a male donor in good health and CMV-seronegative. CDR3 in amino acids: CASSPKGTGYGNTIYF. CDR3 nucleotide sequence: TGTGCCAGCAGCCCTAAAGGGACAGGGTATGGAAACACCATATATTTT.